This TCR beta chain originates from a study of T cell responses to AZD1222 COVID-19 vaccine (dated by TCRdb to the early 2020s). Notes on the research overall: TCR sequencing covered over 230 trial participants: 200 to 220 given two doses of AZD1222 and around 25 given two doses of MenACWY control vaccine. Enrollment into the trials was organized by age into subgroups of 18-55, 56-69 and 70-plus years, and those subgroups contained roughly 160, 29 and 62 TCR-sequenced participants, respectively.

Comment on this clone: Its antigen remains undetermined. No base-level quality is on record; no much larger clone is a single base apart.

This specimen's time point label, per the study, means: about 28 days (+/-7) after the second vaccine dose. AZD1222 recipients whose second dose came at about 4 weeks and those whose second dose came at about 12 weeks were combined into one group, since spike-specific TCR depth and breadth did not differ between the two schedules. The vaccinee samples were drawn from two UK trials, COV001 and COV002, one of which was a single-blind randomized controlled phase 2/3 trial testing AZD1222 (ChAdOx1 nCoV-19) in healthy adults. For TCRbeta chain sequencing, PBMC samples were collected from trial participants at day 0 and at day 28 after the second dose. According to the germline V gene, CDR1 reads SGDLS and CDR2 reads YYNGEE. The CDR3 covers 13 residues, taking in both the cysteine and the phenylalanine. Just CDR3 DNA is preserved here, 39 bases in frame from base 1. The junction carries 6 bases between V and J, which are trimmed by 3 bases and 0 bases respectively.

Study-level results and caveats: Because no day 14 peak-response samples were available, repertoires were characterized only after the peak T cell response. The 56-69-year group was small, and its depth increase did not reach significance, likely because of low power. Most participants were white British and females outnumbered males, and the authors suggested that clonal diversity may have been underestimated. After two AZD1222 doses, both the breadth and the depth of spike-specific TCRs were significantly higher than at day 0 and than in MenACWY recipients. Conclusions about previously exposed vaccinees are limited because only a handful of AZD1222 recipients were SARS-CoV-2 seropositive at baseline. Epitopes outside the regions mutated in the B.1.351 and B.1.1.7 variants were reportedly recognized by nearly half of the unique spike-specific TCRs. CD4 TCRs associated with the vaccine covered the entire spike protein, and the dominant responses were in regions 160-218 and 743-854.

The CDR3 regions of human TCRbeta chains were analyzed by immunosequencing. As for the authors' bioinformatics: Repertoire TCRs were checked for matches against a reference library of SARS-CoV-2-specific TCRs that had been generated using the MIRA antigen-specificity platform. Breadth meant the fraction of unique TCRs that were SARS-CoV-2-associated, whereas depth meant the fraction of total T cells that were SARS-CoV-2-associated. Using the MIRA data, each spike-specific TCR was mapped to the spike region that the TCR reacts to and placed in a CD4 or CD8 class. Log10-transformed breadth and depth values were compared by one-way ANOVA with Sidak's multiple comparisons tests. TCRdb's version of the immuneACCESS table is confined to in-frame rearrangements and falls short of the full clone set. An unresolved V gene accounts for under half of the shortfall where checked; the remainder is of unknown origin. Clone size and the V and J calls come from that table; the DNA yielded D and trimming. Across this sample there are around 130,000 clones, with about nine tenths seen only once. More than 0.95% of the sample comes from the top ten.

The receptor was isolated from an adult who received the AZD1222 COVID-19 vaccine. Sequenced here: peripheral blood, sampled 28 days after the second AZD1222 dose. The rearranged chain carries TRBV9 and TRBJ1-1; too little of a D gene remains to name it. The CDR3: CASSEGMNTEAFF. The nucleotide sequence reads as follows: TGTGCCAGCAGCGAGGGCATGAACACTGAAGCTTTCTTT. Here the CDR3 is joined to the reference TRBV9 and TRBJ1-1 genes, and the full variable domain is: DSGVTQTPKHLITATGQRVTLRCSPRSGDLSVYWYQQSLDQGLQFLIQYYNGEERAKGNILERFSAQQFPDLHSELNLSSLELGDSALYFCASSEGMNTEAFFGQGTRLTVV.